A selection of T cell receptor beta chains follows, all from one sample in a study of T-cell reconstitution after alpha-beta-depleted transplantation in children. Using its own MiXCR run on the PCR reads, TCRdb lists one record per CDR3 protein. This sample has 210,000 or so distinct CDR3 sequences; roughly a tenth occur once, and the top ten carry around 6.2%. The starting material was PBMCs from the stem cell graft donor, obtained from the stem cell graft. These receptors came from a human donor who donated a stem cell graft to a child with acute lymphoblastic leukemia. CDR3s include the opening cysteine and the closing phenylalanine or tryptophan. A D gene is named only where the DNA matches it firmly. Some rows mark clone size as missing; the rest say once, few, many or name a class of expanded clone.

few	TRBD2	TRBJ2-7	TRBV7-2	CASSLGGWRGYEQYF	TGTGCCAGCAGCTTAGGAGGCTGGCGGGGGTACGAGCAGTACTTC
few	TRBD1	TRBJ1-5	TRBV6-2/TRBV6-3	CASSYQPGGPGENQPQHF	TGTGCCAGCAGTTACCAACCAGGGGGACCAGGGGAGAATCAGCCCCAGCATTTT
many	TRBD1	TRBJ1-6	TRBV25-1	CASSWDRDGSPLHF	TGTGCCAGCAGTTGGGACAGGGATGGCTCACCCCTCCACTTT
.	TRBD1	TRBJ1-1	TRBV29-1	CSVEQQGGTEAFF	TGCAGCGTTGAGCAACAGGGGGGCACTGAAGCTTTCTTT
.	.	TRBJ1-2	TRBV29-1	CSVLQSAGGYTF	TGCAGCGTTCTTCAATCTGCGGGTGGCTACACCTTC
many	TRBD1	TRBJ1-2	TRBV11-2	CASSSVRTGGGGYTF	TGTGCCAGCAGCTCCGTAAGGACAGGGGGCGGTGGCTACACCTTC
many	TRBD2	TRBJ2-3	TRBV29-1	CSVEGGIADTQYF	TGCAGCGTTGAGGGGGGGATTGCAGATACGCAGTATTTT
.	TRBD1	TRBJ2-1	TRBV2	CASETGAENEQFF	TGTGCCAGCGAGACAGGGGCGGAAAATGAGCAGTTCTTC
many	.	TRBJ1-4	TRBV12-3/TRBV12-4	CASSFSGVREKLFF	TGTGCCAGCAGTTTCTCGGGAGTACGCGAAAAACTGTTTTTT
few	.	TRBJ2-7	TRBV30	CAWSVRGAREQYF	TGTGCCTGGAGTGTTCGGGGGGCTCGGGAGCAGTACTTC
many	.	TRBJ1-1	TRBV16	CASSQQASNTEAFF	TGTGCCAGCAGCCAACAGGCCTCAAACACTGAAGCTTTCTTT
.	.	TRBJ2-5	TRBV4-1	CASSQDEGIETQYF	TGCGCCAGCAGCCAAGATGAGGGGATAGAGACCCAGTACTTC
many	.	TRBJ2-3	TRBV12-3/TRBV12-4	CASSLMEADTQYF	TGTGCCAGCAGTTTAATGGAGGCAGATACGCAGTATTTT
many	TRBD2	TRBJ2-7	TRBV7-2	CASSLGLAGGAYEQYF	TGTGCCAGCAGCTTGGGACTAGCGGGGGGAGCCTACGAGCAGTACTTC
many	.	TRBJ1-3	TRBV10-3	CAISVDRGNTIYF	TGTGCCATCAGTGTAGACAGGGGAAACACCATATATTTT
.	.	TRBJ1-1	TRBV6-5	CASSRGGLNTEAFF	TGTGCCAGCAGCCGCGGGGGCCTGAACACTGAAGCTTTCTTT
.	TRBD1	TRBJ2-7	TRBV7-2	CASSLWAGGEYEQYF	TGTGCCAGCAGCTTATGGGCAGGGGGAGAGTACGAGCAGTACTTC